One and the same sample provided the 13 T cell receptor beta chains below, sequenced in a study of chemoradiotherapy in HPV16-positive cancers. TCRdb's table, derived via immunoSEQ multiplex PCR, lists solely in-frame clones and lacks some. The repertoire holds roughly 14,000 clones, with roughly 90% as singletons. The material was tumor tissue, obtained from a patient who underwent chemoradiotherapy. Source of these receptors: a human donor with HPV-associated anogenital cancer.

This chain joins TRBV2 and TRBJ2-7; a possible D gene is TRBD1 (5 bases). The CDR3 covers 12 residues. Germline values: CDR1 SNHLY, CDR2 FYNNEI. V was trimmed by 5 bases and J by 3 bases, leaving 8 bases between them. The CDR3 region is CASSQDIYEQYF. CDR3 coding DNA: TGTGCCAGCAGTCAGGACATCTACGAGCAGTACTTC.

The CDR3 coding sequence is TGTGCCAGCAGTTCCCCTGCAGACGGTGAAGATGAGCAGTTCTTC. Residues: CASSSPADGEDEQFF. The gene calls are TRBV27 and TRBJ2-1, with D hard to call. CDR1 is MNHEY and CDR2 is SMNVEV in the germline V gene (reference sequence). The CDR3 has 15 amino acids. V lost 4 bases to trimming and J lost 8 bases, with 18 bases between them.

In DNA form, the CDR3 reads TGTGCCAGCAGCCCGGGGGGCGGGAGGTGGGATACGCAGTATTTT. It specifies CASSPGGGRWDTQYF. The chain carries TRBV7-3 and TRBJ2-3; 8 nucleotides agree with TRBD2. This CDR3 is built from 15 residues. The germline V gene has CDR1 SGHTA and CDR2 FQGTGA. Germline trimming cut 5 bases from V and 6 bases from J; bases unmatched to any gene: 10.

The rearrangement joins TRBV27 to TRBJ2-7; 9 bases fit TRBD1. The CDR3 is 15 amino acids. J lost 4 bases, V lost 3 bases, and 7 bases had no gene match. Germline V lookup: CDR1 MNHEY, CDR2 SMNVEV (reference sequence). CDR3: CASSLLTGGAYEQYF. DNA for the CDR3: TGTGCCAGCAGTTTGTTGACAGGGGGGGCTTACGAGCAGTACTTC.

The chain carries TRBV6-4 and TRBJ1-2; 8 bases line up with TRBD1. Germline loops: CDR1 MRHNA, CDR2 SNTAGT. V dropped 0 bases and J dropped 8; count of bases not matched to a gene: 5. The CDR3 has 14 residues. The CDR3 nucleotides are TGTGCCAGCAGTGACTCAGGGACAGGTCGCGGCTACACCTTC. Protein product: CASSDSGTGRGYTF.

The V gene is TRBV5-4, the J gene TRBJ2-7, with 13 positions matching TRBD2. The CDR3 consists of 15 residues. Germline values: CDR1 SGHNT, CDR2 YYREEE (reference sequence). V trimming: 4 bases; J trimming: 3 bases; junction bases outside the gene matches: 4. DNA of the CDR3: TGTGCCAGCAGCGCACGGACTAGCGGGAGCTACGAGCAGTACTTC. Its translation: CASSARTSGSYEQYF.

The genes are TRBV18 and TRBJ1-2; 9 nucleotides match TRBD1. V lost 5 bases, J lost 0 bases, and 4 bases stayed unmatched. Germline CDR1 reads KGHSH; CDR2 reads LQKENI. The CDR3 runs 15 residues. CDR3 sequence reads: CASSSGQGANYGYTF. DNA for the CDR3: TGTGCCAGCTCATCGGGACAGGGAGCTAACTATGGCTACACCTTC.

V usage is TRBV5-8 and J usage is TRBJ2-1, with D hard to call. Germline lookup yields CDR1 SGHTS and CDR2 YDEGEE. V gave up 0 bases and J gave up 3 bases, with 7 bases separating them. The CDR3 is made up of 14 amino acids. Here the CDR3 DNA reads TGTGCCAGCAGCTTGGAGGTTGGCTACAATGAGCAGTTCTTC. Translation: CASSLEVGYNEQFF.

V usage is TRBV11-2 and J usage is TRBJ2-3; 7 nucleotides agree with TRBD2. With V trimmed by 5 bases and J by 0 bases, 8 bases remained unmatched. CDR1 is SGHAT, CDR2 FQNNGV, per germline. This CDR3 is 16 amino acids long. The CDR3 region has the DNA TGTGCCAGCAGCCCCACCGAAGCGGGAAGCACAGATACGCAGTATTTT. Amino acid sequence: CASSPTEAGSTDTQYF.

The sample holds one count of this clone. The chain is built from TRBV6-6 and TRBJ1-1; TRBD1 might be the D (6 bases). The CDR3 is 14 amino acids. With 3 bases removed from V and 5 bases from J, the gap between germline ends came to 13 bases. The germline CDR1 and CDR2 sequences are MNHNY and SVGAGI (reference sequence). CDR3 bases: TGTGCCAGCAGTTATTCTGCAGGGGTGACTGAAGCTTTCTTT. Translated: CASSYSAGVTEAFF.

The chain uses TRBV9 and TRBJ1-1; D remains ambiguous. This CDR3 contains 15 residues. V was pared by 4 bases and J by 1 base, with 14 bases between. From germline, CDR1 is SGDLS and CDR2 YYNGEE. The CDR3 region has the DNA TGTGCCAGCAGCCCAGGTGGGTATGGGAACACTGAAGCTTTCTTT. Protein sequence: CASSPGGYGNTEAFF.

The CDR3 DNA sequence: TGTGCCAGCAGTGAATACGTCAGAAGTGAAAAACTGTTTTTT. It encodes CASSEYVRSEKLFF. This chain connects TRBV2 to TRBJ1-4; D remains ambiguous. The length of the CDR3 is 14 residues. Germline values: CDR1 SNHLY, CDR2 FYNNEI. V lost 2 bases and J 7 bases, leaving 11 bases between the germline ends.

This clone was counted a single time. The chain employs TRBV4-1 and TRBJ2-1; a weak D match, TRBD2 (5 bases). This CDR3 comprises 16 residues. The germline CDR1 and CDR2 sequences are MGHRA and YSYEKL. V lost 2 bases, J lost 4 bases, and 15 bases lay in between. The CDR3 loop reads CASSQTRETEYNEQFF. The CDR3 DNA follows: TGCGCCAGCAGCCAAACGAGGGAGACCGAATACAATGAGCAGTTCTTC.